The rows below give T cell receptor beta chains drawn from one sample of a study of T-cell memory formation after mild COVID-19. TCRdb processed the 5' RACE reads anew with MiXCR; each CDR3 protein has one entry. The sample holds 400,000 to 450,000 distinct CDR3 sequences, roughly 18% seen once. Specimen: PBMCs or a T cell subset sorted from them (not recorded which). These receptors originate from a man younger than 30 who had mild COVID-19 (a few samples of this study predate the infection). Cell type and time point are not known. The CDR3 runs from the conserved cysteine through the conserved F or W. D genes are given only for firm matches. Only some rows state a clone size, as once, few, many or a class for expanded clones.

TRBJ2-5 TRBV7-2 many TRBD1 CASSSTGQGSFEYF TGTGCCAGCAGCTCCACGGGACAGGGGTCGTTTGAGTACTTC
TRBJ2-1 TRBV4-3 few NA CATGISYGSDEQFF TGCGCCACCGGGATCTCCTACGGGAGCGATGAGCAGTTCTTC
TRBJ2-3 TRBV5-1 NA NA CASSLGPDTRYF TGCGCCAGCAGCTTGGGGCCAGATACGCGGTATTTT
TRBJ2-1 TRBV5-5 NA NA CASSLPGASSYNEQFF TGTGCCAGCAGCTTGCCGGGCGCAAGTTCCTACAATGAGCAGTTCTTC
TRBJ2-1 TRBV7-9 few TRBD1 CASSTSDRVKILNEQFF TGTGCCAGCAGCACCTCGGACAGGGTAAAAATCCTCAATGAGCAGTTCTTC
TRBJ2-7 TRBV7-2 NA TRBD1 CASSTWTGSEQYF TGTGCCAGCAGCACCTGGACAGGGTCCGAGCAGTACTTC
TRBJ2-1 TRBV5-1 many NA CASSPGQVDNEQFF TGCGCCAGCAGCCCGGGTCAGGTCGACAATGAGCAGTTCTTC
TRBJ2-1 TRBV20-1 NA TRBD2 CSAKRLAGARSYNEQFF TGCAGTGCTAAGCGCCTAGCGGGGGCCCGCTCCTACAATGAGCAGTTCTTC
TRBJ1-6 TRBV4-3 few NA CASSQDWAGSPLHF TGCGCCAGCAGCCAAGATTGGGCAGGCTCACCCCTCCACTTT
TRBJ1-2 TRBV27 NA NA CASSLSRGDLYGYTF TGTGCCAGCAGTTTAAGTCGCGGGGACCTCTATGGCTACACCTTC
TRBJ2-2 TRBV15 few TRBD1 CATSSSGTVSTGELFF TGTGCCACCAGCAGCTCCGGGACAGTAAGCACCGGGGAGCTGTTTTTT
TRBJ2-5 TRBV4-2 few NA CASSPYDMGTKETQYF TGTGCCAGCAGCCCCTACGATATGGGGACAAAAGAGACCCAGTACTTC
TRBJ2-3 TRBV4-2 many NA CASSQGEGGVADTQYF TGTGCCAGCAGCCAAGGGGAGGGGGGAGTAGCAGATACGCAGTATTTT
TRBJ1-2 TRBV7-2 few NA CASSPSGDNYGYTF TGTGCCAGCAGCCCTTCAGGAGATAACTATGGCTACACCTTC
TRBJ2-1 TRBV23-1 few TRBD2 CASSQSSGGAAYNEQFF TGCGCCAGCAGTCAATCTAGCGGGGGGGCCGCCTACAATGAGCAGTTCTTC
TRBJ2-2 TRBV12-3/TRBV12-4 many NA CASSLGGSTGELFF TGTGCCAGCAGTTTGGGTGGTAGCACCGGGGAGCTGTTTTTT
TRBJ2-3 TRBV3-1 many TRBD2 CASSQGLAGISTDTQYF TGTGCCAGCAGCCAAGGACTAGCGGGGATAAGCACAGATACGCAGTATTTT